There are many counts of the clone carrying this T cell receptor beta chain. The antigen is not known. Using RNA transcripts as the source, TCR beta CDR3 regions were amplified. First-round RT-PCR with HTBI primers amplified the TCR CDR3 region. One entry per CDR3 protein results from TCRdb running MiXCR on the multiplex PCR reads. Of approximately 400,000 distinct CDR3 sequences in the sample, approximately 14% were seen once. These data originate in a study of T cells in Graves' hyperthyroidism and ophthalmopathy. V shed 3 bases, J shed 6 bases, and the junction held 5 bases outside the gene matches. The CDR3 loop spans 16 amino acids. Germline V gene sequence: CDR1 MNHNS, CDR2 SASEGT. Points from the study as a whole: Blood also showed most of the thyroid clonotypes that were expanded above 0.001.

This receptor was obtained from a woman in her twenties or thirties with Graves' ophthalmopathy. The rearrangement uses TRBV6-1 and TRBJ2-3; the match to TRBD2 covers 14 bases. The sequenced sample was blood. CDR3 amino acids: CASSETSGGAPDTQYF. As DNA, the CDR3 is TGTGCCAGCAGTGAGACTAGCGGGGGGGCCCCCGATACGCAGTATTTT.